Detailed here is one TCR beta chain. The antigen is not known. This entry is derived from a study of Graves' ophthalmopathy and Graves' hyperthyroidism. The study's findings and limits: Most expanded thyroid clonotypes above 0.001 frequency also appeared in blood.

This CDR3 comprises 13 residues. Trimming took 5 bases from V and 8 from J, leaving 12 bases between them. Germline V gives CDR1 MNHEY, CDR2 SVGEGT. Researchers took RNA transcripts and amplified TCR beta CDR3 regions from them. First-round RT-PCR with HTBI primers preceded a second-round multiplex PCR. TCRdb fed the multiplex PCR reads into MiXCR, producing one record per CDR3 protein. The sample consists of approximately 210,000 distinct CDR3 sequences, approximately 29% of them appearing once. Sequenced: peripheral blood. The chain uses TRBV6-2 or TRBV6-3 and TRBJ2-2, with TRBD2 as a possible D gene (6 bases). The origin of this receptor is a man aged 50 or older with Graves' ophthalmopathy. The CDR3 region is CASSPLAQGELFF. CDR3 in DNA: TGTGCCAGCAGTCCGCTAGCGCAAGGGGAGCTGTTTTTT.